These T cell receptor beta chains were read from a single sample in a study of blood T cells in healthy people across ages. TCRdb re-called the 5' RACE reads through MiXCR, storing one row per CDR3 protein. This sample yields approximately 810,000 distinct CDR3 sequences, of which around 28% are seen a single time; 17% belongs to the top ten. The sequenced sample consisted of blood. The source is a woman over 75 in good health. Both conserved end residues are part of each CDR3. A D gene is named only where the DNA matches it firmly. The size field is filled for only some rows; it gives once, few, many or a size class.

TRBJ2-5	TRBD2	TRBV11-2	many	CASSSSLAGGQETQYF	TGTGCCAGCAGCTCATCACTAGCGGGGGGCCAAGAGACCCAGTACTTC
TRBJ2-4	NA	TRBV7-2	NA	CASSSGAGNIQYF	TGTGCCAGCAGCTCCGGAGCGGGAAACATTCAGTACTTC
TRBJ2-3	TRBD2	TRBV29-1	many	CSAIARTSGLTDTQYF	TGCAGCGCCATCGCTCGGACTAGCGGCCTGACAGATACGCAGTATTTT
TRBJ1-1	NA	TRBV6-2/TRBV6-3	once	CASSSDEYGYTEAFF	TGTGCCAGCAGTTCCGACGAATACGGGTACACTGAAGCTTTCTTT
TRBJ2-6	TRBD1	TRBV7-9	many	CASSLARQGATGANVLTF	TGTGCCAGCAGCTTAGCGAGACAGGGGGCTACAGGGGCCAACGTCCTGACTTTC
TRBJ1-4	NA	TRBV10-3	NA	CAISDSPPAGEKLFF	TGTGCCATCAGTGATAGTCCCCCCGCGGGTGAAAAACTGTTTTTT
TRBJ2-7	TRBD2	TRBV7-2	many	CASSLRPSGGRHEQYF	TGTGCCAGCAGCTTAAGGCCTAGCGGGGGTCGCCACGAGCAGTACTTC
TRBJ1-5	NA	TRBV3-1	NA	CASSQDWRVGQPQHF	TGTGCCAGCAGCCAAGACTGGAGGGTTGGTCAGCCCCAGCATTTT
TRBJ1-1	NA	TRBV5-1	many	CASSQGGGNTEAFF	TGCGCCAGCAGCCAGGGAGGGGGGAACACTGAAGCTTTCTTT
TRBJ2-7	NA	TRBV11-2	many	CASSLENGRSYEQYF	TGTGCCAGCAGCTTAGAAAACGGACGGAGCTACGAGCAGTACTTC
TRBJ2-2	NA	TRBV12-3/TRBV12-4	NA	CASTFRGASNTGELFF	TGTGCCAGCACCTTCAGGGGGGCTTCGAACACCGGGGAGCTGTTTTTT
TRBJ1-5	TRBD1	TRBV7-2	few	CASSLKGASQPQHF	TGTGCCAGCAGCTTAAAGGGGGCTAGTCAGCCCCAGCATTTT
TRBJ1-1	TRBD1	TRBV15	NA	CATSSGGTGGFTEAFF	TGTGCCACCAGCAGTGGGGGGACAGGAGGTTTCACTGAAGCTTTCTTT
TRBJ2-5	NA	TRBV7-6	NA	CASSPVGTTRETQYF	TGTGCCAGCAGCCCGGTTGGGACGACGCGGGAGACCCAGTACTTC
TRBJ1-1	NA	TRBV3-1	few	CASSQDVGNTEAFF	TGTGCCAGCAGCCAAGATGTGGGGAACACTGAAGCTTTCTTT
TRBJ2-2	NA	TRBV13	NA	CASSAGTTGELFF	TGTGCCAGCAGCGCGGGAACGACCGGGGAGCTGTTTTTT
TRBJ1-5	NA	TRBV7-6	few	CASSYSLDQPQHF	TGTGCCAGCAGCTACAGCCTTGATCAGCCCCAGCATTTT
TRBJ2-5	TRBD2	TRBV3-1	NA	CASSQEIRGARGGETQYF	TGTGCCAGCAGCCAAGAAATACGTGGTGCTCGGGGAGGGGAGACCCAGTACTTC
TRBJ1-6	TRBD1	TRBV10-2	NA	CASNTGDSPLHF	TGCGCCAGCAATACAGGGGATTCACCCCTCCACTTT
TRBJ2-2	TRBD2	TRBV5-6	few	CASTSLALTNTGELFF	TGTGCCAGCACCTCACTAGCGCTTACGAACACCGGGGAGCTGTTTTTT
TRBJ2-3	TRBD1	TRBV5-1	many	CASSFRGQSTDTQYF	TGCGCCAGCAGCTTTAGGGGGCAAAGCACAGATACGCAGTATTTT
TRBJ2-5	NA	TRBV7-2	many	CASSSNPRLGRETQYF	TGTGCCAGCAGCTCCAACCCCCGTCTAGGGAGAGAGACCCAGTACTTC
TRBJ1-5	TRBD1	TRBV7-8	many	CASSPRGVGSNQPQHF	TGTGCCAGCAGCCCCAGGGGGGTCGGCAGCAATCAGCCCCAGCATTTT
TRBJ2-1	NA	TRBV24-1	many	CATSDHLQGSYNEQFF	TGTGCCACCAGTGACCATCTTCAGGGATCCTACAATGAGCAGTTCTTC
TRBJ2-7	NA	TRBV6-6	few	CASSPKEAGVYEQYF	TGTGCCAGCAGTCCCAAAGAGGCAGGGGTTTACGAGCAGTACTTC
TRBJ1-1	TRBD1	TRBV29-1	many	CSVKYPPGQGPERMNTEAFF	TGCAGCGTTAAGTACCCCCCGGGACAGGGACCCGAACGCATGAACACTGAAGCTTTCTTT
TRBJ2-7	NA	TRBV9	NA	CASSVGVGEAQYF	TGTGCCAGCAGCGTCGGAGTCGGAGAGGCCCAGTACTTC